One and the same sample provided the 18 T cell receptor beta chains below, sequenced in a study of patients and donors after allogeneic stem cell transplantation. MiXCR, run by TCRdb on the RT-PCR reads, gives a single entry per CDR3 protein. The sample has roughly 150,000 distinct CDR3 sequences, 24% seen once; the top ten hold more than 25%. The sample was blood, either unsorted or a sorted T cell fraction (not recorded which). Receptors were obtained from a human donor who was either an allogeneic HSCT recipient or a stem cell or donor lymphocyte infusion donor (not recorded which). It is not recorded whose cells these are; they may come from a transplant donor.

This sequence joins TRBV6-5 and TRBJ2-3; no firm D call. CDR1 and CDR2 (germline): MNHEY, SVGAGI. The CDR3 is 14 residues long. The germline V and J ends were trimmed by 5 bases and 4 bases, with 13 bases remaining between them. The CDR3 nucleotides are TGTGCCAGCAGTCCCGGACCCAGCGCAGATACGCAGTATTTT. Protein product: CASSPGPSADTQYF.

This clonotype has only a few counts. The V call is TRBV4-3, the J call TRBJ1-1; possible D gene TRBD1, 5 bases. This CDR3 is built from 14 residues. The ends were cut back, 0 bases at V and 12 bases at J, with 17 bases in the middle. In germline, CDR1 is LGHNA, CDR2 YSLEER. In nucleotides, the CDR3 is TGCGCCAGCAGCCAAGATTGGGACTTACAGGTGTCTTTCTTT. Protein: CASSQDWDLQVSFF.

This clonotype was counted between two and nine times. The V call is TRBV2, the J call TRBJ2-7; D might be TRBD1 (5 bases). The V and J ends lost 9 bases and 6 bases respectively, with 12 bases between them. The CDR3 is 11 residues long. Germline V gene data show CDR1 as SNHLY and CDR2 as FYNNEI. The CDR3 bases are TGTGCCAGGCTCTTGGGGCTCGAGCAGTACTTC. It is translated as CARLLGLEQYF. The full variable domain, completed using reference TRBV2 and TRBJ2-7, is EPEVTQTPSHQVTQMGQEVILRCVPISNHLYFYWYRQILGQKVEFLVSFYNNEISEKSEIFDDQFSVERPDGSNFTLKIRSTKLEDSAMYFCARLLGLEQYFGPGTRLTVT.

This clonotype was counted only a few times. The CDR3 bases are TGTGCCAGCAGCCCGATTCCCAAGCCCGGGGAGCTGTTTTTT. Translation: CASSPIPKPGELFF. The gene calls are TRBV11-2 and TRBJ2-2; no clear D gene. This CDR3 is 14 amino acids long. The V gene lost 5 bases and the J gene lost 6 bases, with 13 bases spanning the gap. From germline, CDR1 is SGHAT and CDR2 FQNNGV.

The rearrangement uses TRBV12-3 or TRBV12-4 and TRBJ1-4; no clear D. The germline V and J ends were trimmed by 4 bases and 0 bases, with 9 bases remaining between them. The CDR3 extends over 15 amino acids. The CDR3 sequence: CASSSRPATNEKLFF. CDR3 sequence (DNA): TGTGCCAGCAGTTCCCGCCCAGCAACTAATGAAAAACTGTTTTTT.

The sample holds a few counts of this clonotype. V and J are TRBV7-2 and TRBJ1-5; the D gene is possibly TRBD1 (5 bases). V dropped 5 bases and J dropped 9 bases, with 20 bases sitting between them. This CDR3 has 15 amino acids. Germline CDR1 and CDR2: SGHTA and FQGNSA. CDR3 residues: CASSLAGQGNGPQHF. In DNA, the CDR3 is TGTGCCAGCAGCCTGGCGGGGCAGGGCAACGGGCCCCAGCATTTT.

The table lists this clonotype with many counts. The chain uses TRBV5-8 and TRBJ1-5; TRBD1 matches 7 bases. The germline gives CDR1 SGHTS, CDR2 YDEGEE. The junction had 3 bases not matched to a gene; V was cut back by 2 bases and J by 1 base. This CDR3 spans 15 amino acids. CDR3 loop: CASSFTGVSNQPQHF. The CDR3 region has the DNA TGTGCCAGCAGCTTTACAGGGGTAAGCAATCAGCCCCAGCATTTT.

J is TRBJ2-7 and V is TRBV6-2 or TRBV6-3; no reliable D call. Germline V gives CDR1 MNHEY, CDR2 SVGEGT. This CDR3 is built from 12 residues. V lost 2 bases, J lost 0 bases, and 2 bases lay in between. CDR3 sequence reads: CASSYTSYEQYF. The CDR3, as DNA: TGTGCCAGCAGTTACACCTCCTACGAGCAGTACTTC.

In this sample, this clonotype turned up a few times. The chain employs TRBV6-6 and TRBJ2-3, with D hard to call. Germline lookup yields CDR1 MNHNY and CDR2 SVGAGI (reference sequence). CDR3 size: 13 residues. Trimming removed 2 bases from V and 6 bases from J, with 9 bases in between. The CDR3 region has the DNA TGTGCCAGCAGTTACGGAGCAAAGGATACGCAGTATTTT. Residues: CASSYGAKDTQYF.

CDR3 residues: CASSQGTGWLGTNEKLFF. CDR3 bases: TGCGCCAGCAGCCAAGGGACAGGGTGGCTGGGGACTAATGAAAAACTGTTTTTT. The chain has TRBV4-1 and TRBJ1-4, with TRBD1 identical over 8 bases. The V segment lost 1 base and the J segment 2 bases; nucleotides outside the gene matches: 9. The germline V gene encodes CDR1 MGHRA and CDR2 YSYEKL. This CDR3 has 18 residues.

In the case of this clonotype: A read error may be the cause here, since a much bigger clone is one base away. The chain employs TRBV5-1 and TRBJ1-1; D might be TRBD1 (5 bases). CDR1 and CDR2 (germline): SGHRS, YFSETQ. The CDR3 contains 17 residues. The V and J ends lost 0 bases and 6 bases respectively, with 21 bases between them. The CDR3, as DNA: TGCGCCAGCAGCTTGGTCTCAGGGTTGATGACTGGGTCTGAAGCTTTCTTT. It is translated as CASSLVSGLMTGSEAFF.

V usage is TRBV5-1 and J usage is TRBJ2-3; 10 nucleotides align to TRBD1. This CDR3 is built from 16 residues. Losses at the gene ends were 3 bases for V and 4 bases for J; bases not matched to a gene: 8. The germline V gene has CDR1 SGHRS and CDR2 YFSETQ. CDR3 nucleotide sequence: TGCGCCAGCAGCTCGGGACAGGGGAGTTCGGCAGATACGCAGTATTTT. This gives the protein CASSSGQGSSADTQYF. The entire variable domain, with the rest obtained from reference TRBV5-1 and TRBJ2-3, is as follows: KAGVTQTPRYLIKTRGQQVTLSCSPISGHRSVSWYQQTPGQGLQFLFEYFSETQRNKGNFPGRFSGRQFSNSRSEMNVSTLELGDSALYLCASSSGQGSSADTQYFGPGTRLTVL.

As concerns this clonotype: A much larger clone is a single base away; this may be a read error. The chain recombines TRBV12-3 or TRBV12-4 with TRBJ1-3; D not resolved. This CDR3 is built from 13 residues. Written as DNA, the CDR3 is TGTGCCAGCAGCCAGCAACAGACAAACACCAAATATTTT. It yields the protein CASSQQQTNTKYF.

This clonotype has ten or more counts. The J gene is TRBJ1-4, the V gene TRBV7-9; possible D gene TRBD1, 6 bases. Germline V gives CDR1 SEHNR, CDR2 FQNEAQ (reference sequence). CDR3 size: 15 residues. V was trimmed by 4 bases and J by 7 bases, leaving 16 bases between them. The CDR3 spells CASSSRARGSEKLFF. The CDR3 bases are TGTGCCAGCAGCTCCCGCGCCAGGGGTAGTGAAAAACTGTTTTTT.

This clonotype was counted many times. The rearrangement uses TRBV24-1 and TRBJ1-2, with TRBD1 identical over 10 bases. The germline gives CDR1 KGHDR, CDR2 SFDVKD. This CDR3 comprises 13 residues. The trim removed 4 bases at V and 8 bases at J, leaving 3 bases unmatched. CDR3: CATSETGGDGYTF. As DNA, the CDR3 is TGTGCCACCAGTGAGACAGGGGGCGACGGCTACACCTTC.

This clonotype turned up a few times. The V gene is TRBV5-1, the J gene TRBJ1-5, with D possibly being TRBD1 (6 bases). The CDR3 is 15 residues long. V lost 7 bases and J 0 bases, leaving 14 bases between the germline ends. Germline values: CDR1 SGHRS, CDR2 YFSETQ. CDR3 nucleotide sequence: TGCGCCAGCTCGAGGGACATCGATAGCAATCAGCCCCAGCATTTT. This sequence encodes CASSRDIDSNQPQHF.

This clonotype was seen more than once but under ten times. This rearrangement joins TRBV12-3 or TRBV12-4 to TRBJ1-3, with a tentative D call TRBD1 (5 bases). The V end was cut by 2 bases, the J end by 9 bases, with 11 bases between. The CDR3 sequence is 13 residues long. DNA for the CDR3: TGTGCCAGCAGTTTAAGCCAGGGCAGCACCATATATTTT. Its protein is CASSLSQGSTIYF.

The sample holds a few counts of this clonotype. The chain carries TRBV20-1 and TRBJ1-4, with 7 nucleotides matching TRBD1. The CDR3 is 14 amino acids. V lost 6 bases to trimming and J lost 7 bases; unmatched junction nucleotides: 11. Germline V CDR1 and CDR2: DFQATT, SNEGSKA (reference sequence). In DNA, the CDR3 is TGCAGTGCCGCCAACGACAGGGTGGGTGAAAAACTGTTTTTT. It codes for CSAANDRVGEKLFF.